A selection of T cell receptor beta chains follows, all from one sample in a study of cytomegalovirus exposure and HLA in healthy donors. Only in-frame clones appear in the TCRdb table, and some are missing; sequencing was by immunoSEQ multiplex PCR. The sample has under 400,000 clones; 75% to 90% are singletons. Sequencing used PBMCs. The receptors here all came from a woman aged 18-30 years in good health and CMV-seronegative. CDR3s include the opening cysteine and the closing phenylalanine or tryptophan. A D gene is named only where the DNA matches it firmly. Clone size appears in some rows only: once, few, many, or a class for an expanded clone.

NA	TRBV27	NA	TRBJ1-1	TGTGCCAGCCGCTGGACGGGACACACGAACACTGAAGCTTTCTTT	CASRWTGHTNTEAFF
NA	TRBV7-9	TRBD2	TRBJ2-2	TGTGCCAGCAGCTTAGTAGGCGGGAGGAACACCGGGGAGCTGTTTTTT	CASSLVGGRNTGELFF
NA	TRBV4-1	NA	TRBJ2-1	TGCGCCAGCAGCCAATCGAGACTAGATAATGAGCAGTTCTTC	CASSQSRLDNEQFF
NA	TRBV28	TRBD1	TRBJ1-1	TGTGCCAGCACTTTCCGGACAGGGTATCGCACTGAAGCTTTCTTT	CASTFRTGYRTEAFF
NA	TRBV6-1	NA	TRBJ1-2	TGTGCCAGCATGAGCCGGGGGTTTCCGGGCTATGGCTACACCTTC	CASMSRGFPGYGYTF
once	TRBV9	NA	TRBJ1-2	TGTGCCAGCAGCGTAGAAGGGGGAGCTAACTATGGCTACACCTTC	CASSVEGGANYGYTF
NA	TRBV27	TRBD2	TRBJ2-1	TGTGCCAGCAGTTTATCGGCCCCCAGCGGGAGAGATTCCTACAATGAGCAGTTCTTC	CASSLSAPSGRDSYNEQFF
NA	TRBV6-1	NA	TRBJ2-7	TGTGCCAGCAGTCAACAGGGCGTTTTTTCCTACGAGCAGTACTTC	CASSQQGVFSYEQYF
NA	TRBV29-1	TRBD1	TRBJ1-1	TGCAGCGTCCTACAGGGGCGTACTGAAGCTTTCTTT	CSVLQGRTEAFF
NA	TRBV7-6	TRBD1	TRBJ1-1	TGTGCCAGCAGCTTAGTTTGGGACAGTGGTAACACTGAAGCTTTCTTT	CASSLVWDSGNTEAFF
NA	TRBV7-9	NA	TRBJ1-2	TGTGCCAGCAGCTCCCTAGCGACGGACGAGGGCTACACCTTC	CASSSLATDEGYTF
few	TRBV6-5	TRBD2	TRBJ2-7	TGTGCCAGCAGACTAGCGGGGTTCTCCTACGAGCAGTACTTC	CASRLAGFSYEQYF
once	TRBV6-6	TRBD1	TRBJ1-6	TGTGCCAGCAGTTACGGACAGGGCCTCGGGGGTTCACCCCTCCACTTT	CASSYGQGLGGSPLHF
NA	TRBV6-5	NA	TRBJ2-7	TGTGCCAGCAGTTACGGGGGGGGCAAGAGCTACGAGCAGTACTTC	CASSYGGGKSYEQYF
NA	TRBV28	TRBD1	TRBJ2-7	TGTGCCAGCAGGCCGGACAGGGGAACCTACGAGCAGTACTTC	CASRPDRGTYEQYF
NA	TRBV6-4	TRBD2	TRBJ2-1	TGTGCCAGCAGTGACTCTGCTCGGGGGGGAAATGAGCAGTTCTTC	CASSDSARGGNEQFF
NA	TRBV6-1	TRBD1	TRBJ1-5	TGTGCCAGCAGCGGGGGACAGCTCTCTAATCAGCCCCAGCATTTT	CASSGGQLSNQPQHF
NA	TRBV30	NA	TRBJ2-3	TGTGCCTGGAGTGAGGGCAGGGCTCGCGCAGATACGCAGTATTTT	CAWSEGRARADTQYF
NA	TRBV2	TRBD1	TRBJ2-1	TGTGCCAGCAACCCGGGACAGGGCTTCAATGAGCAGTTCTTC	CASNPGQGFNEQFF
once	TRBV27	NA	TRBJ2-2	TGTGCCAGCAGTTTAAAGACACAGGGTACCGGGGAGCTGTTTTTT	CASSLKTQGTGELFF
NA	TRBV18	NA	TRBJ2-2	TGTGCCAGCTCACCACAAGTAGGGACTAACACCGGGGAGCTGTTTTTT	CASSPQVGTNTGELFF
once	TRBV5-1	TRBD2	TRBJ2-7	TGCGCCAGCAGCCCCGCCGTAGCGGGAGTTACCTACGAGCAGTACTTC	CASSPAVAGVTYEQYF
NA	TRBV6-1	TRBD1	TRBJ1-1	TGTGCCCTACTGGACAGGCGCACCTCTGAAGCTTTCTTT	CALLDRRTSEAFF
NA	TRBV6-6	NA	TRBJ2-5	TGTGCCAGCAGTTTCACAGGGCGGGAGACCCAGTACTTC	CASSFTGRETQYF
NA	TRBV11-2	NA	TRBJ1-1	TGTGCCAGCAGCTTAGAAGTAGGGGGGGGAAGTGAAGCTTTCTTT	CASSLEVGGGSEAFF
NA	TRBV10-2	TRBD1	TRBJ1-5	TGCGCCAGCAGTGGGGGACAGGGGGTGGATCAGCCCCAGCATTTT	CASSGGQGVDQPQHF
few	TRBV5-1	NA	TRBJ2-2	TGCGCCAGCAGCTTGCTAGCCGGGGAGCTGTTTTTT	CASSLLAGELFF
NA	TRBV5-1	NA	TRBJ1-1	TGCGCCAGCCGGGAGGAGGAAATATACACTGAAGCTTTCTTT	CASREEEIYTEAFF
once	TRBV11-2	TRBD2	TRBJ2-3	TGTGCCAGCAGCGAAAGTCTAGCGGGCGACACAGATACGCAGTATTTT	CASSESLAGDTDTQYF
NA	TRBV7-9	TRBD1	TRBJ1-2	TGTGCCAGCAGCCTGCCCCGGGACAGGAATAACTATGGCTACACCTTC	CASSLPRDRNNYGYTF
NA	TRBV28	TRBD1	TRBJ1-5	TGTGCCAGCAGTGACAGGGGGCGCGAGAGCAATCAGCCCCAGCATTTT	CASSDRGRESNQPQHF
NA	TRBV4-1	TRBD1	TRBJ1-6	TGCGCCAGCAGCCAAGATACAGGGGGCAGTTATTCACCCCTCCACTTT	CASSQDTGGSYSPLHF
NA	TRBV4-1	TRBD1	TRBJ1-1	TGCGCCAGCAGCCGAGATGACAGGGGGAGCACTGAAGCTTTCTTT	CASSRDDRGSTEAFF
NA	TRBV2	TRBD2	TRBJ2-3	TGTGCCAGCAGTAAAGGGACTAGCGGGCCCGATACGCAGTATTTT	CASSKGTSGPDTQYF
NA	TRBV10-1	NA	TRBJ2-7	TGCGCCAGCAGTGAAAGTAGGGGGACCTCCTACGAGCAGTACTTC	CASSESRGTSYEQYF
NA	TRBV30	TRBD1	TRBJ1-2	TGTGCCTGGAGGTTAGTCGGGACAGACTATGGCTACACCTTC	CAWRLVGTDYGYTF
NA	TRBV5-4	NA	TRBJ2-7	TGTGCCAGTTCTAACAGAAATTACGAGCAGTACTTC	CASSNRNYEQYF
NA	TRBV11-2	NA	TRBJ1-1	TGTGCCAGCAGCTTAGTTCGCAGGGAGGGCTCTGAAGCTTTCTTT	CASSLVRREGSEAFF
NA	TRBV19	TRBD2	TRBJ2-5	TGTGCCAGTAGTATAGGCGGTAGCGGGAGATATCAAGAGACCCAGTACTTC	CASSIGGSGRYQETQYF
once	TRBV6-5	TRBD2	TRBJ2-7	TGTGCCAGCAGTTATTTGTATAGCGGGAAAGCCTACGAGCAGTACTTC	CASSYLYSGKAYEQYF
few	TRBV6-4	NA	TRBJ2-6	TGTGCCAGCAGTGACAGGGGTGGGGCCAACGTCCTGACTTTC	CASSDRGGANVLTF
NA	TRBV9	NA	TRBJ1-2	TGTGCCAGCAGCGTAGTGTCAGGCTATGGCTACACCTTC	CASSVVSGYGYTF